This T cell receptor beta chain derives from a study of technical replicates of blood from a handful of donors. Germline V gene lookup returns CDR1 MDHEN and CDR2 SYDVKM. The CDR3 sequence is 13 residues long. The junction had 2 bases not matched to a gene; V was cut back by 5 bases and J by 5 bases. Only in-frame clones appear in the TCRdb table, and some are missing; sequencing was by immunoSEQ multiplex PCR. The table records roughly 68,000 clones, about 97% of them present only once. The TCR sequence derives from a human donor in good health. What was sequenced was T cells isolated from PBMCs. The genes are TRBV28 and TRBJ1-5; 8 bases align to TRBD1. The CDR3 sequence: CASSGQGYQPQHF. DNA of the CDR3: TGTGCCAGCAGTGGACAGGGATATCAGCCCCAGCATTTT.